Sequencing of this TCR beta chain was carried out in a study of cytomegalovirus exposure and HLA in healthy donors. General observations from the study: It was reported that TCR beta sequences correctly inferred the HLA-A and HLA-B alleles for most subjects. Some TCR beta chains (roughly 150 of them) were listed as cytomegalovirus-associated. Later analysis demonstrated an association between a missense DCLRE1C variant and TCR beta V- and J-gene trimming.

The CDR3 covers 17 residues. The V and J ends lost 5 bases and 5 bases, in that order; junction bases with no gene match: 12. Germline V gene data show CDR1 as LNHDA and CDR2 as SQIVND (reference sequence). Nominally healthy donors were sampled, though unrecorded immune exposures were likely. This clone was seen just once. What it binds is unknown. In the PCR, 60 Vbeta and 13 Jbeta primers were used. Libraries were prepared by immunoSEQ multiplex PCR; TCRdb keeps only in-frame clonotypes and omits some of them. Found here are about 130,000 clones, 75% of them singletons; the top ten hold around 3.3%. This clonotype was obtained from a woman in her forties or fifties in good health and CMV-seronegative. The chain recombines TRBV19 with TRBJ2-1; 10 nucleotides match TRBD1. Input material: PBMCs. CDR3 sequence reads: CASSPLSGTGVDNEQFF. The CDR3 DNA reads TGTGCCAGTAGTCCCCTTTCCGGGACAGGGGTTGACAATGAGCAGTTCTTC.